These T cell receptor beta chains were read from a single sample in a study of T-cell memory formation after mild COVID-19. TCRdb redid the calling of the 5' RACE reads with MiXCR, one entry per CDR3 protein. The table lists approximately 300,000 distinct CDR3 sequences, approximately 15% of them singletons, with about a fifth in the top ten. The sample comprised PBMCs or a T cell subset sorted from them (not recorded which). The receptor source for this set is a man between 18 and 29 years old who had mild COVID-19 (a few samples of this study predate the infection). Cell type and time point are not known. The CDR3 runs from the conserved cysteine through the conserved F or W. Each record gives: clone size, D gene, V gene, J gene, CDR3 protein, CDR3 DNA. The D gene is left open where the match is weak. Clone size is shown for a subset of rows, as once, few, many or a class of expanded clone.

abundance: NA; d_gene: NA; v_gene: TRBV6-6; j_gene: TRBJ1-1; CDR3aa: CASHATGTEAFF; CDR3nt: TGTGCCAGCCACGCGACGGGGACCGAAGCTTTCTTT
abundance: NA; d_gene: NA; v_gene: TRBV29-1; j_gene: TRBJ2-5; CDR3aa: CSGLRGAGRETQYF; CDR3nt: TGCAGCGGACTACGGGGGGCCGGGCGAGAGACCCAGTACTTC
abundance: NA; d_gene: NA; v_gene: TRBV24-1; j_gene: TRBJ2-1; CDR3aa: CATSDSGGVEDEQFF; CDR3nt: TGTGCCACCAGTGATTCCGGCGGGGTTGAGGATGAGCAGTTCTTC
abundance: NA; d_gene: TRBD1; v_gene: TRBV28; j_gene: TRBJ2-5; CDR3aa: CASSALQGAQETQYF; CDR3nt: TGTGCCAGCAGTGCGCTACAGGGGGCCCAAGAGACCCAGTACTTC
abundance: NA; d_gene: NA; v_gene: TRBV7-3; j_gene: TRBJ1-6; CDR3aa: CASSSGGGLRLPLHF; CDR3nt: TGTGCCAGCAGCTCCGGTGGGGGACTCAGGCTACCCCTCCACTTT
abundance: few; d_gene: NA; v_gene: TRBV5-1; j_gene: TRBJ1-5; CDR3aa: CASSPDGGNNQPQHF; CDR3nt: TGCGCCAGCAGCCCCGATGGCGGGAACAATCAGCCCCAGCATTTT
abundance: NA; d_gene: NA; v_gene: TRBV29-1; j_gene: TRBJ1-1; CDR3aa: CSVSAHIDTEAFF; CDR3nt: TGCAGCGTTTCAGCCCATATAGACACTGAAGCTTTCTTT
abundance: NA; d_gene: NA; v_gene: TRBV7-8; j_gene: TRBJ1-2; CDR3aa: CASSLVDENYGYTF; CDR3nt: TGTGCCAGCAGCTTAGTGGACGAGAACTATGGCTACACCTTC
abundance: few; d_gene: TRBD2; v_gene: TRBV4-2; j_gene: TRBJ2-1; CDR3aa: CASSQDWDLAGGQNEQFF; CDR3nt: TGTGCCAGCAGCCAAGACTGGGACCTAGCGGGGGGGCAGAATGAGCAGTTCTTC
abundance: few; d_gene: NA; v_gene: TRBV5-1; j_gene: TRBJ1-4; CDR3aa: CASSRTGPGEGEKLFF; CDR3nt: TGCGCCAGCAGCCGTACTGGTCCCGGCGAAGGTGAAAAACTGTTTTTT
abundance: NA; d_gene: NA; v_gene: TRBV2; j_gene: TRBJ1-5; CDR3aa: CASTGAGGDIPQHF; CDR3nt: TGTGCCAGCACCGGGGCGGGAGGCGATATTCCCCAGCATTTT
abundance: NA; d_gene: NA; v_gene: TRBV6-1; j_gene: TRBJ2-2; CDR3aa: CASSEWVPGGTGELFF; CDR3nt: TGTGCCAGCAGTGAATGGGTTCCAGGGGGGACCGGGGAGCTGTTTTTT
abundance: many; d_gene: TRBD1; v_gene: TRBV7-2; j_gene: TRBJ2-1; CDR3aa: CASSLDRGSYNEQFF; CDR3nt: TGTGCCAGCAGCTTAGACAGGGGCTCCTACAATGAGCAGTTCTTC
abundance: NA; d_gene: TRBD2; v_gene: TRBV7-2; j_gene: TRBJ2-3; CDR3aa: CASSLGTTQAYF; CDR3nt: TGTGCCAGCAGCTTGGGGACTACCCAAGCGTATTTT
abundance: NA; d_gene: NA; v_gene: TRBV20-1; j_gene: TRBJ2-7; CDR3aa: CSARGDSSYEQYF; CDR3nt: TGCAGTGCCAGGGGGGACAGCTCCTACGAGCAGTACTTC
abundance: NA; d_gene: TRBD1; v_gene: TRBV27; j_gene: TRBJ2-2; CDR3aa: CASSGQGAVTGELFF; CDR3nt: TGTGCCAGCAGCGGACAGGGGGCTGTTACCGGGGAGCTGTTTTTT
abundance: NA; d_gene: NA; v_gene: TRBV2; j_gene: TRBJ1-1; CDR3aa: CASSVTLLVEAFF; CDR3nt: TGTGCCAGCAGTGTGACCCTGCTGGTGGAAGCTTTCTTT
abundance: few; d_gene: NA; v_gene: TRBV20-1; j_gene: TRBJ2-2; CDR3aa: CSARAETNANTGELFF; CDR3nt: TGCAGTGCTAGAGCTGAGACGAACGCGAACACCGGGGAGCTGTTTTTT
abundance: NA; d_gene: NA; v_gene: TRBV7-8; j_gene: TRBJ1-5; CDR3aa: CASSLEGLGSQPQHF; CDR3nt: TGTGCCAGCAGCTTAGAGGGATTGGGGTCTCAGCCCCAGCATTTT
abundance: many; d_gene: NA; v_gene: TRBV4-3; j_gene: TRBJ2-2; CDR3aa: CASSQDRQGSLRTGELFF; CDR3nt: TGCGCCAGCAGCCAAGATCGGCAGGGCTCCTTACGGACCGGGGAGCTGTTTTTT
abundance: few; d_gene: NA; v_gene: TRBV4-1; j_gene: TRBJ1-5; CDR3aa: CASSHRTVSNQPQHF; CDR3nt: TGCGCCAGCAGCCATCGGACAGTGAGCAATCAGCCCCAGCATTTT
abundance: few; d_gene: NA; v_gene: TRBV4-2; j_gene: TRBJ1-6; CDR3aa: CASSQESGRDSPLHF; CDR3nt: TGTGCCAGCAGCCAAGAATCGGGACGGGATTCACCCCTCCACTTT
abundance: NA; d_gene: TRBD1; v_gene: TRBV6-1; j_gene: TRBJ1-6; CDR3aa: CASSIDRDNSPLHF; CDR3nt: TGTGCCAGCAGTATTGACAGGGATAATTCACCCCTCCACTTT
abundance: many; d_gene: NA; v_gene: TRBV12-3/TRBV12-4; j_gene: TRBJ1-1; CDR3aa: CASKGGLGNTEAFF; CDR3nt: TGTGCCAGCAAGGGGGGTCTAGGGAACACTGAAGCTTTCTTT
abundance: large; d_gene: TRBD1; v_gene: TRBV5-6; j_gene: TRBJ1-4; CDR3aa: CASSLQGQGLFGTNEKLFF; CDR3nt: TGTGCCAGCAGCTTGCAAGGACAGGGGCTCTTCGGCACTAATGAAAAACTGTTTTTT
abundance: few; d_gene: NA; v_gene: TRBV28; j_gene: TRBJ2-3; CDR3aa: CASSRDAPTDTQYF; CDR3nt: TGTGCCAGCAGTCGGGACGCCCCCACAGATACGCAGTATTTT
abundance: NA; d_gene: TRBD2; v_gene: TRBV5-4; j_gene: TRBJ2-5; CDR3aa: CASSLRTSGGPQETQYF; CDR3nt: TGTGCCAGCAGCCTCCGGACTAGCGGGGGACCTCAAGAGACCCAGTACTTC
abundance: many; d_gene: TRBD1; v_gene: TRBV7-2; j_gene: TRBJ2-7; CDR3aa: CASSLSGTGSYEQYF; CDR3nt: TGTGCCAGCAGCTTATCCGGGACAGGTTCCTACGAGCAGTACTTC
abundance: NA; d_gene: NA; v_gene: TRBV5-1; j_gene: TRBJ2-3; CDR3aa: CASSHGQSFQYF; CDR3nt: TGCGCCAGCAGCCATGGACAGTCCTTTCAGTATTTT
abundance: NA; d_gene: NA; v_gene: TRBV5-1; j_gene: TRBJ1-4; CDR3aa: CASSRRPQGQGEKLFF; CDR3nt: TGCGCCAGCAGCCGCCGTCCACAGGGTCAGGGAGAAAAACTGTTTTTT
abundance: few; d_gene: NA; v_gene: TRBV5-1; j_gene: TRBJ2-6; CDR3aa: CASKSEGGANVLTF; CDR3nt: TGCGCCAGCAAAAGCGAAGGGGGGGCCAACGTCCTGACTTTC
abundance: NA; d_gene: TRBD2; v_gene: TRBV3-1; j_gene: TRBJ2-7; CDR3aa: CASSQRGGLAGSSPYEQYF; CDR3nt: TGTGCCAGCAGCCAACGGGGGGGGTTAGCGGGCTCTAGTCCCTACGAGCAGTACTTC